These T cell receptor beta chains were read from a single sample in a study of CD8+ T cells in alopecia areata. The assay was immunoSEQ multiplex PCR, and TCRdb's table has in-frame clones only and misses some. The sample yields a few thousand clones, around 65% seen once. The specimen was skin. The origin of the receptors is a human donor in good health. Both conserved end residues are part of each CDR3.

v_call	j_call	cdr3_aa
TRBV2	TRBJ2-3	CASEDSRGTDTQYF
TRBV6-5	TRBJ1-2	CASSEVPTGYGYTF
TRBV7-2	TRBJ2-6	CARRTGPGANVLTF
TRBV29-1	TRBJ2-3	CSVEESGNTQYF
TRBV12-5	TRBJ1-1	CASGLEASTEAFF
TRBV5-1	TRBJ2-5	CASSTGQGRETQYF
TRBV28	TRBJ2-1	CASARGGGALEQFF
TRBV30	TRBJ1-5	CAWSVRGSLNQPQHF
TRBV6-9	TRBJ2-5	CASSYPGGGAETQYF
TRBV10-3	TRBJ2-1	CAIRKAGAYNEQFF
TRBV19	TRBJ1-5	CASGVNQPQHF
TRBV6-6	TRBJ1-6	CASSYSNGYNSPLHF
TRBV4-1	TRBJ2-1	CASSQEGNEQFF
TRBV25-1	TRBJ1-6	CATTGAPGIKSPLHF
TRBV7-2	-	CASSLSRDSYEQYF
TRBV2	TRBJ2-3	CASSRTSGFTDTQYF
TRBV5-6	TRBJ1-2	CASSLQGYAQFYGYTF
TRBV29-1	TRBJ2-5	CSVGLAGGPETQYF
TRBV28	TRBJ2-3	CASIHGVTDTQYF
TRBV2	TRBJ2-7	CASRITPQGVYEQYF
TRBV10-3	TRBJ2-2	CAISDGGDTGELFF
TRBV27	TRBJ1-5	CARTEYERGQGNQPQHF
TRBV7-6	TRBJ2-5	CASSMGRQETQYF
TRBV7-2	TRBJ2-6	CASSSPGAGANVLTF
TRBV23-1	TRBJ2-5	CASSPPGRPFRQETQYF
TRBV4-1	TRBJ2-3	CASSQDEAWGDTQYF
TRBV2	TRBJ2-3	CASSVKSWAADRTDTQYF
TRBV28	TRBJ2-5	CASSRGQMRETQYF
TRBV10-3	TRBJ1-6	CAISESGGNSPLHF
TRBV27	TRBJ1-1	CASSLYGEGGVNTEAFF
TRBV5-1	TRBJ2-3	CASSRRASFSSTDTQYF
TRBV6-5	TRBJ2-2	CASSYAAGANTGELFF
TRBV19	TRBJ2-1	CASTVGGVYNEQFF
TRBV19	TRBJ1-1	CASSETMDREAFF
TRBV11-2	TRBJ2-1	CASSYRGDRAGNEQFF
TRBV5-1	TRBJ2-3	CASSGGDSTDTQYF
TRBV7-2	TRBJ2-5	CASSLGGAGGETQYF